This TCR beta chain was sequenced during a study of blood T cells in healthy people across ages (dated by TCRdb to between 2014 and 2017). For the wider study: In model experiments, template switching captured roughly one uniquely barcoded TCR beta cDNA molecule for every two T cells. To avoid experimental bias, donors of different ages were spread randomly across the sequencing lanes. The study measured age-related changes in TCR beta repertoire diversity using deep sequencing normalized with unique cDNA molecular identifiers. Two additional independent replicas of 1 million unique cDNA reads from the same blood draw were analyzed for two donors (one aged 18 to 29 and one aged 80 or older). The donors were divided into four age groups: young (average around 17 years), middle-aged (approximately 41), aged (approximately 62) and long-lived (approximately 74).

General study outcomes and caveats: Compared with the aged group, the long-lived group had more naive CD4+ T cells, fewer expanded clones and increased TCR diversity, suggesting age selection. Because profiling used bulk unsorted PBMCs, naive and antigen-experienced compartments could not be compared conclusively. The percentage of naive T cells measured by flow cytometry correlated strongly with observed TCR beta diversity. Because the CMV infection status of the donors was unknown, age-related changes in expanded clonotypes may potentially have been confounded. Observed TCR beta diversity per million T cells fell roughly linearly with age, and a significant reduction was already apparent by age about 36. Estimates of total diversity based on one million sequenced T cells were regarded as lower bounds and as underestimates.

Donors were 39 systemically healthy Caucasian individuals from Russia aged roughly 6 to 90 years. Each donor gave ten milliliters of peripheral blood, collected into EDTA-treated Vacutainer tubes. PBMCs were isolated by Ficoll-Paque density-gradient centrifugation, with at least 7 million obtained per sample. Trizol reagent was used to extract total RNA from the PBMCs, yielding at least 5.5 micrograms per sample. The percentages of naive CD45RAhigh/CD27high T cells were determined by flow cytometry on a PBMC aliquot from every donor. Remarks on this clonotype: The antigen this receptor binds is unknown. The record has no base qualities; no much larger clone is one base away.

Library preparation was by 5' RACE. These reads were obtained on an Illumina HiSeq 2500. A second roughly 6 to 11 cycle PCR used a sample-barcoded 5' primer and a J-beta primer mix. A template-switch 5' adaptor carrying 12 random nucleotides introduced a unique molecular identifier onto each TCR beta cDNA molecule. Each sample yielded at least 2.5 million CDR3-containing paired-end reads. The Mint cDNA synthesis kit, primed by a TRBC-specific oligonucleotide, was used to synthesize first-strand cDNA from all RNA. Following uracil-DNA glycosylase treatment, a first 18-cycle PCR with universal primers M1SS and BC2_uni_R was performed on all cDNA. In the authors' own workflow: For normalization, 1 million high-quality reads, each with a distinct molecular identifier, were randomly selected from each sample. Instead of being binned into consensus sequences, reads with shared molecular identifiers were discarded. MiTCR, with a Q25 quality threshold and the strictest error-elimination algorithm, was used for CDR3 identification, clonotype clustering and error correction. Lower-bound total TCR beta diversity was estimated with a nonparametric unseen species model using Euler transformation. Using fastp trimming at Q25 and MiXCR clonotype assembly, TCRdb reanalyzed the public sequencing data and kept in-frame beta chains. One record per CDR3 amino acid sequence lists the most common genes and DNA. The V and J calls, along with clone size, are taken from TCRdb and not from the paper's own processing. This sample gives 650,000 to 1,000,000 distinct CDR3 sequences in total; less than 60% of them show up just once. Less than 20% of the sample rests with the top ten.

From cysteine to phenylalanine, the CDR3 is 15 amino acids long. The kept DNA is CDR3 alone, 45 bases in frame from the first base. CDR1 LGHDT and CDR2 YNNKEL were looked up in the germline V gene (reference sequence). This sequence originates from a man aged 80 or over in good health. Sequencing was carried out using blood. The sequence is built from TRBV3-1 and TRBJ2-5, with 10 bases aligning to TRBD1. The DNA end lines up better with TRBJ2-7; the J call may be wrong. The CDR3 protein sequence reads: CASSDTGTGVREQYF. The sequenced DNA: TGTGCCAGCAGCGATACCGGGACAGGGGTTCGCGAGCAGTACTTC.